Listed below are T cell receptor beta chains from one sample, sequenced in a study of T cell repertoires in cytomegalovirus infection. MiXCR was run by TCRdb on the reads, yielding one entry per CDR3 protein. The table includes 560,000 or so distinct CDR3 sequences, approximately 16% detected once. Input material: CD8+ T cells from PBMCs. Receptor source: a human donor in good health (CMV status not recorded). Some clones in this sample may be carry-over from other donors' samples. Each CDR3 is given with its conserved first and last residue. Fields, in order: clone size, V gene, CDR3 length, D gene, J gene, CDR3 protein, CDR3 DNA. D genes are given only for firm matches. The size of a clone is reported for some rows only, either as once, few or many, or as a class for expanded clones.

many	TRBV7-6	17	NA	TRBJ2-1	CASSSSGRGVFRNEQFF	TGTGCCAGCTCCTCGTCGGGCAGGGGTGTTTTTCGCAATGAGCAGTTCTTC
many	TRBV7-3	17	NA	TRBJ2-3	CASSSRDGPWRPDTQYF	TGTGCCAGCAGCTCCCGGGACGGACCCTGGCGACCAGATACGCAGTATTTT
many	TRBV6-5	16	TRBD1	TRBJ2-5	CASSPGPGTGEETQYF	TGTGCCAGCAGTCCAGGACCCGGGACAGGGGAAGAGACCCAGTACTTC
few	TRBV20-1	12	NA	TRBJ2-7	CSARDGSPEEYF	TGCAGTGCTAGAGATGGTAGTCCCGAGGAGTACTTC
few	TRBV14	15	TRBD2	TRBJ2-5	CASSPSGGGQETQYF	TGTGCCAGCAGCCCTAGCGGGGGGGGTCAAGAGACCCAGTACTTC
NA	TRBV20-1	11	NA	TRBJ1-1	CSVQENTEAFF	TGCAGTGTCCAGGAAAACACTGAAGCTTTCTTT
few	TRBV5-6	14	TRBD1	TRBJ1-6	CASSQGQGYSPLHF	TGTGCCAGCAGCCAGGGACAGGGCTATTCACCCCTCCACTTT
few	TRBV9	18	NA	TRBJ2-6	CASSGTLQGSSGANVLTF	TGTGCCAGCAGCGGTACTCTACAGGGTTCCTCTGGGGCCAACGTCCTGACTTTC
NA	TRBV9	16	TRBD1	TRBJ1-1	CASSPTGTGRVTEAFF	TGTGCCAGCAGCCCCACGGGGACAGGGAGGGTCACTGAAGCTTTCTTT
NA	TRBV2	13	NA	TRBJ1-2	CASSGIGYYGYTF	TGTGCCAGCAGTGGGATCGGCTACTATGGCTACACCTTC
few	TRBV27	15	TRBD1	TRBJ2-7	CASSDPRTGGYEQYF	TGTGCCAGCAGTGACCCCCGGACAGGGGGGTACGAGCAGTACTTC
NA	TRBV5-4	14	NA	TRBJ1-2	CASSLDRLNYGYTF	TGTGCCAGCAGCTTGGACAGGCTGAACTATGGCTACACCTTC
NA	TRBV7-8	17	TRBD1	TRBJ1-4	CASSLAGNRGQREKLFF	TGTGCCAGCAGCTTAGCGGGGAACAGGGGGCAGAGAGAAAAACTGTTTTTT
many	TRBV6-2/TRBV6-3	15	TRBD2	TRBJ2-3	CASRTSGGDTDTQYF	TGTGCCAGCAGGACTAGCGGGGGGGACACAGATACGCAGTATTTT
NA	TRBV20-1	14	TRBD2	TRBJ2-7	CSARVTGLNYEQYF	TGCAGTGCTAGGGTAACGGGACTAAACTACGAGCAGTACTTC
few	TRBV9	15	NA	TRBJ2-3	CASSVEGLWRDTQYF	TGTGCCAGCAGCGTAGAGGGACTTTGGAGAGATACGCAGTATTTT
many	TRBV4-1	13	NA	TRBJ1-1	CASSRGGDTEAFF	TGTGCCAGCAGCCGAGGGGGGGACACTGAAGCTTTCTTT
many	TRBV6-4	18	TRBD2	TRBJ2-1	CASSIGTSGRAGVDEQFF	TGTGCCAGCAGTATCGGGACTAGCGGGAGGGCCGGGGTGGATGAGCAGTTCTTC
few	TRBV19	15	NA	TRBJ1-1	CASSPYRVGADEAFF	TGTGCCAGTAGCCCATACAGGGTTGGGGCAGATGAAGCTTTCTTT
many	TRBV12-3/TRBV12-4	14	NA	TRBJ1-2	CASSPGTSNYGYTF	TGTGCCAGCAGTCCCGGGACATCTAACTATGGCTACACCTTC
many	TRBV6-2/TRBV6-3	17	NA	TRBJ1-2	CASNLGGRYDSNYGYTF	TGTGCCAGCAATCTAGGGGGTCGGTACGATTCTAACTATGGCTACACCTTC
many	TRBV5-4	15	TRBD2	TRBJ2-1	CASSFKREIYNEQFF	TGTGCCAGCAGCTTCAAGCGGGAGATTTACAATGAGCAGTTCTTC
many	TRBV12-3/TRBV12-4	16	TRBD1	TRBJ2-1	CASRDTEGAMYNEQFF	TGTGCCAGCAGAGATACAGAGGGGGCTATGTACAATGAGCAGTTCTTC
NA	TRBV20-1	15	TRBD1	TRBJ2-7	CSARNRDRGGLEQDF	TGCAGTGCTAGAAACCGGGACAGGGGAGGTCTCGAGCAGGACTTC
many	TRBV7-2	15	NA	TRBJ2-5	CASSPRGYSEETQYF	TGTGCCAGCAGCCCTCGGGGTTATAGCGAAGAGACCCAGTACTTC
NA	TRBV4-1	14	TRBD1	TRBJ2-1	CTSSLKGGRGEQFF	TGCACCAGCAGCTTAAAAGGGGGCCGCGGTGAGCAGTTCTTC
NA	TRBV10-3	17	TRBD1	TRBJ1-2	CAIRTGGDFLANYGYTF	TGTGCCATCAGAACAGGGGGGGACTTCTTAGCTAACTATGGCTACACCTTC
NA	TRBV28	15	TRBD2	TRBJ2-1	CASNSLAGADNEQFF	TGTGCCAGCAACTCACTAGCGGGAGCGGACAATGAGCAGTTCTTC
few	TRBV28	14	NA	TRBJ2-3	CASQRREWVDTQYF	TGTGCCAGCCAGAGGAGGGAGTGGGTGGATACGCAGTATTTT
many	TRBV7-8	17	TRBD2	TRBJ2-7	CASSLARTSGNSYEQYF	TGTGCCAGCAGCTTAGCCAGGACTAGCGGGAACTCCTACGAGCAGTACTTC
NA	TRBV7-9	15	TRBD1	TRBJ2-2	CASSLGGQGAGELFF	TGTGCCAGCAGCTTAGGAGGACAGGGGGCCGGGGAGCTGTTTTTT
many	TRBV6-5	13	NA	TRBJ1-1	CASSYDQNTEAFF	TGTGCCAGCAGTTACGATCAGAACACTGAAGCTTTCTTT
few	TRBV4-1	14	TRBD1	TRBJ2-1	CASNPFGQGDEQFF	TGCGCCAGCAACCCCTTCGGACAGGGCGATGAGCAGTTCTTC
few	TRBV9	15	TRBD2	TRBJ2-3	CASSLQAGSTDTQYF	TGTGCCAGCAGCCTTCAAGCGGGGAGCACAGATACGCAGTATTTT
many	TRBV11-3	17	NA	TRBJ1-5	CASSLDPGWTGNQPQHF	TGTGCCAGCAGCTTAGACCCAGGGTGGACGGGCAATCAGCCCCAGCATTTT
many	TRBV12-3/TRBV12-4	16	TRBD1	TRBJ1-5	CASSLTGFGFHQPQHF	TGTGCCAGCAGTTTGACAGGGTTTGGGTTCCATCAGCCCCAGCATTTT
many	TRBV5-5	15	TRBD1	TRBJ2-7	CASSSYRDRTYEQYF	TGTGCCAGCAGCTCGTACCGGGACAGAACCTACGAGCAGTACTTC
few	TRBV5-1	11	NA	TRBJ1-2	CASRSGVLYSF	TGCGCCAGCAGATCGGGAGTCCTCTACTCCTTC
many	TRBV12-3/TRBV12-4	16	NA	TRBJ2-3	CASSFSLDTITDTQYF	TGTGCCAGCAGTTTTAGTCTAGACACTATCACAGATACGCAGTATTTT
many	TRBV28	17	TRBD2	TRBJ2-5	CASSASLGGSFQETQYF	TGTGCCAGCAGTGCCTCCCTAGGCGGGAGTTTCCAAGAGACCCAGTACTTC
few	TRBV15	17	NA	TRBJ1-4	CATSRVSYGGKGEKLFF	TGTGCCACCAGCAGAGTGAGTTATGGGGGCAAAGGTGAAAAACTGTTTTTT
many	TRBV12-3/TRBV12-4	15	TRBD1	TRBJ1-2	CASSFSGQGGYGYTF	TGTGCCAGCAGTTTCTCAGGACAGGGAGGCTATGGCTACACCTTC
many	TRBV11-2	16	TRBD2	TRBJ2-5	CASSWGGGANQETQYF	TGTGCCAGCAGCTGGGGCGGGGGGGCAAACCAAGAGACCCAGTACTTC
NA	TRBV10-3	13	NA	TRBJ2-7	CAISVGSDYEQYF	TGTGCCATCAGTGTAGGGTCCGACTACGAGCAGTACTTC
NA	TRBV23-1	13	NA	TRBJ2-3	CASSQYRLTPRDF	TGCGCCAGCAGTCAATATCGATTGACTCCAAGGGATTTT
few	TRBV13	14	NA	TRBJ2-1	CASSSEGDPNEQFF	TGTGCCAGCAGCTCCGAAGGGGACCCGAATGAGCAGTTCTTC
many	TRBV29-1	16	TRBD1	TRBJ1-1	CSVEGTGQRPVGEAFF	TGCAGCGTTGAAGGCACGGGACAGCGCCCAGTTGGCGAAGCTTTCTTT
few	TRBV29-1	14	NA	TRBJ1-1	CSVERTGEGTEAFF	TGCAGCGTTGAAAGGACCGGGGAGGGCACTGAAGCTTTCTTT
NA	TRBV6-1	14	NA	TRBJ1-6	CASTQPGPNSPLHF	TGTGCCAGCACGCAACCGGGGCCTAATTCACCCCTCCACTTT
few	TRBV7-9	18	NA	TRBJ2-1	CASSLALGGPTPYNEQFF	TGTGCCAGCAGCTTAGCCCTTGGGGGGCCGACCCCTTACAATGAGCAGTTCTTC
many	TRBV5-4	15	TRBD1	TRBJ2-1	CASSLPSGTGSRQFF	TGTGCCAGCAGCCTACCTTCCGGGACAGGAAGTCGGCAGTTCTTC
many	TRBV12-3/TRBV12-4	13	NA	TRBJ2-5	CASSFQGEETQYF	TGTGCCAGCAGTTTTCAGGGTGAGGAGACCCAGTACTTC
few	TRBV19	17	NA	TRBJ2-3	CASSMTGLGVNTDTQYF	TGTGCCAGTAGTATGACGGGACTGGGGGTGAACACAGATACGCAGTATTTT
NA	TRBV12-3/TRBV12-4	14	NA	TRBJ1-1	CASIRSGANTEAFF	TGTGCCAGCATCAGAAGCGGGGCCAACACTGAAGCTTTCTTT
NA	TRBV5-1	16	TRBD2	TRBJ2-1	CASSLFSGRSYNEQFF	TGCGCCAGCAGCTTGTTCAGCGGGAGGTCCTACAATGAGCAGTTCTTC
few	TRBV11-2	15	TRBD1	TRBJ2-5	CASSLVTGVTETQYF	TGTGCCAGCAGCTTAGTCACAGGGGTTACAGAGACCCAGTACTTC
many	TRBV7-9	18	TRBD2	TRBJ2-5	CASSSSYLRTGGGGAQYF	TGTGCCAGCAGCTCCTCCTATTTACGAACGGGAGGCGGTGGGGCCCAGTACTTC
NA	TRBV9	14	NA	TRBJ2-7	CASSKGDRSYEQYF	TGTGCCAGCAGCAAAGGGGACCGCTCCTACGAGCAGTACTTC
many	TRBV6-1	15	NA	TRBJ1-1	CASKAALSFSTEAFF	TGTGCCAGCAAGGCGGCGTTAAGTTTTAGCACTGAAGCTTTCTTT